These 11 T cell receptor beta chains originate from one sample sequenced in a study of T cell responses to AZD1222 COVID-19 vaccine. Measured with immunoSEQ multiplex PCR; TCRdb has only the in-frame clones, and not every one. The repertoire includes 90,000 to 100,000 clones, approximately 90% of them detected once, and around 2.8% sits in the top ten. Source: peripheral blood, taken on day 0 of AZD1222 vaccination. These TCRs come from an adult in good health.

This chain joins TRBV11-2 and TRBJ1-3, with D possibly being TRBD1 (6 bases). CDR1 is SGHAT and CDR2 is FQNNGV in the germline V gene. Trimming left V 6 bases short and J 3 bases short, with 15 bases between. The CDR3 consists of 15 residues. The CDR3 DNA follows: TGTGCCAGCAGGAACACAGGGCGAGATGGAAACACCATATATTTT. It codes for CASRNTGRDGNTIYF.

The V gene is TRBV6-5, the J gene TRBJ2-7; D not resolved. The CDR3 has 13 amino acids. Germline-derived CDR1 and CDR2 are MNHEY and SVGAGI. Trimming cost V 6 bases and J 5 bases, with 14 bases left between them. The CDR3, as DNA: TGTGCCAGCAGAGGAGACTCAGGTCACGAGCAGTACTTC. It is translated as CASRGDSGHEQYF.

The chain's CDR3 is CASSQGVARNQETQYF. The CDR3 region has the DNA TGTGCCAGCAGCCAAGGGGTCGCCAGGAACCAAGAGACCCAGTACTTC. V gene TRBV3-1 (or the pseudogene TRBV3-2) combines with J gene TRBJ2-5, with D uncertain. V lost 1 base and J lost 0, with 12 bases in between. The CDR3 runs 16 residues. Germline V gene data show CDR1 as LGHDT and CDR2 as YNNKEL (reference sequence).

The chain links TRBV6-5 to TRBJ1-6; D is unclear. The CDR3 loop spans 13 amino acids. Deletions cut 6 bases from V and 8 bases from J, with 11 bases between. Germline V gene data show CDR1 as MNHEY and CDR2 as SVGAGI. The CDR3 loop reads CASSYESYSPLHF. In DNA, the CDR3 is TGTGCCAGCAGCTACGAGAGTTATTCACCCCTCCACTTT.

The chain carries TRBV6-5 and TRBJ1-2; 7 nucleotides line up with TRBD1. CDR3 length equals 15 residues. V lost 5 bases and J lost 3; bases outside the gene matches: 9. CDR1 and CDR2 from the germline V gene are MNHEY and SVGAGI. CDR3 region: CASSTVGTDYYGYTF. CDR3 in DNA: TGTGCCAGCAGTACGGTCGGGACAGACTACTATGGCTACACCTTC.

The chain joins TRBV6-5 to TRBJ2-1, with a tentative D call TRBD2 (6 bases). Germline V gene sequence: CDR1 MNHEY, CDR2 SVGAGI. The CDR3 runs to 15 residues. V lost 2 bases, J lost 5 bases, and 13 bases lay in between. Here the CDR3 reads CASSYAGWFDNEQFF. Written as DNA, the CDR3 is TGTGCCAGCAGTTACGCGGGGTGGTTTGACAATGAGCAGTTCTTC.

The chain employs TRBV11-3 and TRBJ2-1, with D tentatively TRBD1 or TRBD2 (5 bases each). The CDR3 is made up of 15 amino acids. The V end was cut by 1 base, the J end by 6 bases, with 13 bases between. In germline, CDR1 is SGHNT, CDR2 YENEEA. The CDR3 DNA reads TGTGCCAGCAGCTTAGCTGGGGGTCTCCCCAATGAGCAGTTCTTC. Its protein product is CASSLAGGLPNEQFF.

This sequence joins TRBV6-5 and TRBJ1-1; D is unresolved. The CDR3 runs 12 residues. The V end was cut by 6 bases, the J end by 5 bases, with 10 bases between. Germline V CDR1 and CDR2: MNHEY, SVGAGI. CDR3 loop: CASRDRGTEAFF. The CDR3, as DNA: TGTGCCAGCAGGGACCGAGGGACTGAAGCTTTCTTT.

The chain has TRBV27 and TRBJ1-6; perhaps TRBD1 as D (5 bases). Trimming removed 2 bases at V and 0 bases at J, with 11 bases between. Germline V lookup: CDR1 MNHEY, CDR2 SMNVEV (reference sequence). There are 17 residues in the CDR3. CDR3 residues: CASSLDRRSSYNSPLHF. The CDR3 DNA reads TGTGCCAGCAGTTTAGACAGAAGGAGCTCCTATAATTCACCCCTCCACTTT.

The CDR3 reads CAWSVLRRNYGYTF. CDR3 coding DNA: TGTGCCTGGAGTGTACTGCGGAGGAACTATGGCTACACCTTC. The chain links TRBV30 to TRBJ1-2; D not certain. The CDR3 has 14 amino acids. The germline V and J ends were trimmed by 0 bases and 2 bases, with 10 bases remaining between them. In germline, CDR1 is GTSNPN, CDR2 SVGIG (reference sequence).

V and J are TRBV19 and TRBJ1-2; perhaps TRBD1 as D (6 bases). Germline values: CDR1 LNHDA, CDR2 SQIVND (reference sequence). V lost 5 bases and J 8 bases, leaving 15 bases between the germline ends. The CDR3 loop spans 13 amino acids. The CDR3 nucleotides read TGTGCCAGTAGTGCTAGGGCAGGGGTCGGCTACACCTTC. The encoded protein is CASSARAGVGYTF.